The rows below give T cell receptor beta chains drawn from one sample of a study of Graves' ophthalmopathy and Graves' hyperthyroidism. One entry per CDR3 protein, called by TCRdb with MiXCR from the multiplex PCR reads. The sample shows approximately 700,000 distinct CDR3 sequences, 35% to 50% of them seen only once. Source material: peripheral blood. The receptor set was obtained from an adult man with Graves' ophthalmopathy. CDR3s include the opening cysteine and the closing phenylalanine or tryptophan. The D gene is left open where the match is weak. Some rows mark clone size as missing; the rest say once, few, many or name a class of expanded clone.

NA	few	TRBV20-1	TRBJ2-5	CSARVSLAMQTQYF	TGCAGTGCTAGAGTTTCTCTAGCGATGCAGACCCAGTACTTC
NA	once	TRBV2	TRBJ1-4	CASSRSLDYGLFF	TGTGCCAGCAGTCGCTCCCTGGACTACGGACTGTTTTTT
TRBD2	NA	TRBV29-1	TRBJ2-1	CSVGGGADEQFF	TGCAGCGTTGGCGGGGGGGCGGATGAGCAGTTCTTC
NA	many	TRBV7-9	TRBJ1-1	CASSSSTVMNTEAFF	TGTGCCAGCAGCTCCTCTACAGTGATGAACACTGAAGCTTTCTTT
NA	few	TRBV7-9	TRBJ1-5	CASSLDGVSNQPQHF	TGTGCCAGCAGCTTGGACGGGGTTAGCAATCAGCCCCAGCATTTT
TRBD2	NA	TRBV11-2	TRBJ2-7	CASSSTTSGTYEQYF	TGTGCCAGCAGCTCGACTACTAGCGGGACCTACGAGCAGTACTTC
NA	many	TRBV10-2	TRBJ1-5	CASSDLPGLSNQPQHF	TGCGCCAGCAGTGACCTGCCGGGGCTGAGCAATCAGCCCCAGCATTTT
NA	NA	TRBV6-1	TRBJ1-1	CASRNLFRDVPISFF	TGTGCCAGCAGAAACTTATTCCGGGACGTTCCCATTTCTTTCTTT
NA	NA	TRBV5-4	TRBJ1-2	CASSLVGTSYGYTF	TGTGCCAGCAGCTTGGTGGGAACTAGCTATGGCTACACCTTC
NA	few	TRBV15	TRBJ1-5	CATQAMRGYQGQPQHF	TGTGCCACCCAGGCCATGCGCGGGTACCAAGGCCAGCCCCAGCATTTT
NA	few	TRBV5-4	TRBJ2-7	CASSRATEGFEQYF	TGTGCCAGCAGCCGTGCGACAGAGGGTTTCGAGCAGTACTTC
NA	NA	TRBV24-1	TRBJ2-2	CASSFSMQGSTGELFF	TGTGCCAGCAGTTTTTCGATGCAGGGGAGCACCGGGGAGCTGTTTTTT
NA	few	TRBV7-9	TRBJ2-3	CASRRRTDTQYF	TGTGCCAGCAGACGGCGCACAGATACGCAGTATTTT
NA	NA	TRBV4-2	TRBJ2-7	CASSQEDGETYEQYF	TGTGCCAGCAGCCAAGAAGACGGCGAGACCTACGAGCAGTACTTC
TRBD2	many	TRBV7-8	TRBJ2-2	CASSLDSGGNTGELFF	TGTGCCAGCAGCCTAGACAGCGGGGGAAACACCGGGGAGCTGTTTTTT
TRBD1	NA	TRBV24-1	TRBJ1-5	CASRTGGLNQPQHF	TGTGCCAGCAGGACAGGGGGCCTTAATCAGCCCCAGCATTTT
NA	NA	TRBV20-1	TRBJ2-6	CSARPWEKNGANVLTF	TGCAGTGCTAGACCCTGGGAAAAAAATGGGGCCAACGTCCTGACTTTC
NA	few	TRBV7-9	TRBJ2-7	CASSRDQFDEQYF	TGTGCCAGCAGCCGAGACCAATTCGACGAGCAGTACTTC
NA	NA	TRBV7-9	TRBJ2-2	CASSFSGNTGELFF	TGTGCCAGCAGTTTTAGCGGGAACACCGGGGAGCTGTTTTTT
NA	NA	TRBV7-2	TRBJ1-6	CASSQDPGSGYNSPLHF	TGTGCCAGCAGCCAAGATCCGGGGAGCGGGTATAATTCACCCCTCCACTTT
NA	NA	TRBV25-1	TRBJ1-6	CASSASSGGNSPLHF	TGTGCCAGCAGTGCTAGTTCAGGTGGTAATTCACCCCTCCACTTT